The 5 T cell receptor beta chains given below trace back to one sample, sequenced in a study of T cell responses to AZD1222 COVID-19 vaccine. Clones were sequenced by immunoSEQ multiplex PCR, and TCRdb holds only the in-frame ones, with some missing. The sample includes more than 120,000 clones, 86% seen only once; the top ten take approximately 5%. Sequencing was performed on peripheral blood, taken 28 days after the second AZD1222 dose. The receptors were gathered from an adult who received the AZD1222 COVID-19 vaccine.

The V gene is TRBV13, the J gene TRBJ2-1; D might be TRBD1 or TRBD2, each matching 7 bases. Germline loops: CDR1 PRHDT, CDR2 FYEKMQ (reference sequence). The V end lost 5 bases, the J end lost 5 bases, and 31 bases lay between the germline ends. The CDR3 consists of 20 residues. CDR3 protein: CASSQGPARGAGQTNNEQFF. CDR3 DNA sequence: TGTGCCAGCAGCCAAGGCCCCGCGAGGGGAGCGGGACAGACAAACAATGAGCAGTTCTTC.

This chain joins TRBV4-1 and TRBJ2-7; D is tentatively TRBD1 or TRBD2 (6 bases each). Trimming removed 7 bases at V and 0 bases at J, with 13 bases between. Per germline, CDR1 MGHRA and CDR2 YSYEKL. The CDR3 contains 14 residues. CDR3 sequence (DNA): TGCGCCAGCATACGGGGGCCTTCCTCCTACGAGCAGTACTTC. Protein: CASIRGPSSYEQYF.

The chain uses TRBV12-3 or TRBV12-4 and TRBJ1-5; D call uncertain. This CDR3 comprises 13 residues. V was clipped by 3 bases and J by 4 bases, with 7 bases between them. The DNA of the CDR3 is TGTGCCAGCAGTTTCAACTCTAATCAGCCCCAGCATTTT. Protein sequence: CASSFNSNQPQHF.

V is TRBV6-1 and J is TRBJ1-5; D might be TRBD1 (6 bases). The length of the CDR3 is 15 residues. V was shortened by 1 base and J by 4 bases, with 11 bases between the two germline ends. The germline CDR1 and CDR2 sequences are MNHNS and SASEGT. CDR3 in DNA: TGTGCCAGCAGTGAAGAGACAGGCCTTAATCAGCCCCAGCATTTT. Protein sequence: CASSEETGLNQPQHF.

The V call is TRBV5-3, the J call TRBJ1-2; the D gene is possibly TRBD1 (6 bases). TRBV5-3 is designated an ORF whose function remains uncertain. The CDR3 extends over 16 amino acids. V was cut by 0 bases and J by 1 base, with 13 bases left in between. The chain's CDR3 is CARSLGGRGINYGYTF. CDR3 nucleotides: TGTGCCAGAAGCTTGGGCGGTAGGGGGATTAACTATGGCTACACCTTC.